Listed below are T cell receptor beta chains from one sample, sequenced in a study of tumor-infiltrating lymphocytes in primary liver carcinoma. TCRdb analysed the multiplex PCR reads with MiXCR anew, one entry per CDR3 protein. The sample consists of approximately 120,000 distinct CDR3 sequences, 60% to 80% of them appearing once. Sequencing was carried out using liver tumor tissue from sampling region 3. The receptors come from a woman between 55 and 75 years old with primary liver carcinoma and hepatitis B virus infection. Each CDR3 is given with its conserved first and last residue. A D gene is named only where the DNA matches it firmly. Expanded clones are given a class, and other clones once, few, many or no size at all.

size	J	V	D	CDR3	DNA
NA	TRBJ2-1	TRBV6-1	TRBD2	CASTAGLVNNEQFF	TGTGCCAGCACCGCGGGACTAGTGAACAATGAGCAGTTCTTT
many	TRBJ1-4	TRBV12-3/TRBV12-4	NA	CASSANEGGTNEKLFF	TGTGCCAGCAGTGCGAATGAAGGAGGAACTAATGAAAAACTGTTTTTT
NA	TRBJ1-2	TRBV11-2	TRBD1	CASNLNRGFYGYTF	TGTGCCAGCAACTTAAACAGGGGATTCTATGGTTACACATTC
many	TRBJ1-4	TRBV6-5	NA	CASSSTTTNEKLFF	TGTGCCAGCAGTTCCACAACAACTAATGAAAAACTGTTTTTT
many	TRBJ2-5	TRBV5-1	NA	CASRAAETQYF	TGCGCCAGCAGGGCGGCGGAGACCCAGTACTTC
many	TRBJ2-7	TRBV5-4	NA	CASSLAPGRQYEQYF	TGTGCCAGCAGCTTGGCCCCGGGACGTCAGTACGAGCAGTACTTC
once	TRBJ1-2	TRBV11-2	NA	CANSSHMNYGYTF	TGTGCTAACAGCTCCCATATGAACTATGGCTACACCTTC
NA	TRBJ2-6	TRBV29-1	NA	CSVLYPGRGSEANVLTF	TGCAGCGTATTGTACCCGGGCAGGGGCTCTGAGGCCAACGTCCTGACTTTC
NA	TRBJ1-2	TRBV12-3/TRBV12-4	NA	CASSTHGSSVYGYTF	TGTGCCAGCAGTACCCATGGCAGTTCCGTATATGGCTACACCTTC
NA	TRBJ2-7	TRBV6-1	NA	CAGSELARAGYEQYF	TGTGCCGGCAGTGAGTTAGCGAGAGCTGGGTACGAGCAGTACTTC
NA	TRBJ2-1	TRBV29-1	TRBD2	CNVRAGGNEQFF	TGCAACGTTAGAGCGGGAGGCAATGAGCAGTTCTTC
NA	TRBJ1-4	TRBV28	NA	CASRAHGALSEKLFF	TGTGCCAGCAGGGCCCATGGGGCGCTTAGTGAAAAACTGTTTTTT
once	TRBJ2-4	TRBV11-2	NA	CDSSLSAPLGNIQYF	TGTGACAGTAGCTTGAGTGCGCCACTTGGGAACATTCAGTACTTC
many	TRBJ1-5	TRBV12-3/TRBV12-4	TRBD1	CASTIGGIGQPQHF	TGTGCCAGCACAATAGGGGGCATCGGTCAGCCCCAGCATTTT
NA	TRBJ2-2	TRBV11-3	NA	CASSREEATGELFF	TGTGCCAGCAGCAGGGAAGAGGCGACCGGGGAGCTGTTCTTT
NA	TRBJ2-5	TRBV6-6	NA	CASTASEARETQHF	TGTGCCAGCACTGCCAGTGAAGCCAGAGAGACCCAGCACTTC
NA	TRBJ2-5	TRBV7-9	NA	CASSLVQGTKTRYF	TGTGCCAGCAGCTTAGTACAGGGCACGAAGACCCGGTACTTC
NA	TRBJ1-1	TRBV11-2	NA	CASSFRWDRDTEASF	TGTGCCAGCAGCTTCCGCTGGGATAGGGATACTGAAGCTTCCTTT
many	TRBJ2-6	TRBV12-3/TRBV12-4	NA	CASSPVGSGANVLTF	TGTGCCAGCAGTCCCGTAGGCTCTGGGGCCAACGTCCTGACTTTC
many	TRBJ2-1	TRBV7-8	TRBD2	CASNPAGDEQFF	TGTGCCAGCAACCCGGCGGGGGATGAGCAGTTCTTC
many	TRBJ2-7	TRBV5-6	NA	CASSFLYEQYF	TGTGCCAGCAGCTTTCTCTACGAGCAGTACTTC
many	TRBJ2-7	TRBV29-1	NA	CSGALREKQYF	TGCAGCGGCGCTCTCAGGGAAAAGCAGTACTTC
NA	TRBJ2-2	TRBV6-4	NA	CANSDGYTGELFF	TGTGCCAACAGTGACGGGTACACCGGGGAGCTGTTTTTT
many	TRBJ1-1	TRBV28	NA	CASWAGDGGTEAFF	TGTGCCAGTTGGGCAGGGGATGGAGGCACTGAAGCTTTCTTT
NA	TRBJ2-3	TRBV29-1	TRBD2	CGVQRLAGEDMQYF	TGCGGCGTCCAACGGCTAGCGGGAGAAGATATGCAGTATTTT
few	TRBJ2-1	TRBV9	TRBD2	CASSETLGGIAGNEQFF	TGTGCCAGCAGCGAGACCCTCGGGGGAATAGCGGGTAATGAGCAGTTCTTC
NA	TRBJ2-3	TRBV29-1	TRBD2	CSVAVRTSTDAQYF	TGCAGCGTTGCCGTCCGGACTAGCACAGATGCCCAGTATTTT
many	TRBJ1-6	TRBV6-5	NA	CASSYSGSVGSPLHF	TGTGCCAGCAGTTACTCTGGGAGTGTTGGATCACCCCTCCACTTT
many	TRBJ2-1	TRBV29-1	TRBD2	CSASGTSGRGYEQFF	TGCAGCGCCAGCGGGACTAGCGGGAGGGGGTATGAGCAGTTCTTC
NA	TRBJ1-3	TRBV11-2	TRBD1	CPSNSRPDRGAYSGNTIYF	TGCCCCAGCAACTCACGCCCGGACAGGGGAGCGTACTCTGGAAACACCATATATTTT
NA	TRBJ2-3	TRBV11-3	NA	CASRRPGRTDTQYF	TGTGCCAGCAGACGCCCTGGACGGACAGATACGCAGTATTTT